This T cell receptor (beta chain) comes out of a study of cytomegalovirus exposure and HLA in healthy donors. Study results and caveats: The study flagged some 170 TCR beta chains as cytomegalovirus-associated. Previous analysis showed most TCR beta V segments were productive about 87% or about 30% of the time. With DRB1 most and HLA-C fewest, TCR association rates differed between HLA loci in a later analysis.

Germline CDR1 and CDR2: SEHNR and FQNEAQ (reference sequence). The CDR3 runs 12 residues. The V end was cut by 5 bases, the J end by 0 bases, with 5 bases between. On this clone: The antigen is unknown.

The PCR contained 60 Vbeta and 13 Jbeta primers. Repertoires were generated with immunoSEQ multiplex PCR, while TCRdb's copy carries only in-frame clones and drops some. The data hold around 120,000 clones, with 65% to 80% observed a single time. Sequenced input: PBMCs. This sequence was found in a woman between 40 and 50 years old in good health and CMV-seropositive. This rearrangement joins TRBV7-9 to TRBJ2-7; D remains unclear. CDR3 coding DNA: TGTGCCAGCAGCGTATACTCCTACGAGCAGTACTTC. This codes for CASSVYSYEQYF.